This T cell receptor beta chain was observed in a study of technical replicates of blood from a few donors. The CDR3 sequence is 12 residues long. The V and J ends lost 3 bases and 1 base respectively, with 3 bases between them. CDR1 and CDR2 from the germline V gene are LNHNV and YYDKDF (reference sequence). Clones were sequenced by immunoSEQ multiplex PCR, and TCRdb holds only the in-frame ones, with some missing. The sample lists around 84,000 clones; 98% were seen once. The material sequenced was T cells isolated from PBMCs. The chain links TRBV15 to TRBJ1-1; unclear D gene. This TCR was recovered from a human donor in good health. The CDR3: CATSSGNTEAFF. The CDR3, as DNA: TGTGCCACCAGCAGCGGGAACACTGAAGCTTTCTTT.